These T cell receptor beta chains were read from a single sample in a study of blood T cell repertoires in COVID-19. Clones were sequenced by immunoSEQ multiplex PCR, and TCRdb holds only the in-frame ones, with some missing. The sample shows 55,000 or so clones, 60% to 80% of them seen only once. The sequencing input was peripheral blood. Receptor source: a man aged 55 to 70 with acute or convalescent COVID-19. Each CDR3 is given with its conserved first and last residue. The order of the fields is D gene, CDR3 length, V gene, clone size, J gene, CDR3 protein, CDR3 DNA. D genes are given only for firm matches. Only part of the rows carry a size: once, few, many, or a class if the clone is expanded.

.	12	TRBV2	.	TRBJ2-5	CAIRTDQETQYF	TGTGCCATCAGAACTGATCAAGAGACCCAGTACTTC
.	13	TRBV5-4	.	TRBJ2-3	CASSLAGADTQYF	TGTGCCAGCAGCCTTGCTGGGGCCGATACGCAGTATTTT
.	13	TRBV27	.	TRBJ1-5	CARTTGCNQPQHF	TGTGCCAGGACGACAGGTTGTAATCAGCCCCAGCATTTT
TRBD1	16	TRBV9	.	TRBJ1-2	CASSERDRGLKNGYTF	TGTGCCAGCAGCGAGAGGGACAGGGGCTTAAAAAATGGCTACACCTTC
TRBD1	16	TRBV30	.	TRBJ1-5	CAWSAAPGTGGQPQHF	TGTGCCTGGAGCGCCGCACCCGGGACAGGTGGGCAGCCCCAGCATTTT
.	15	TRBV11-2	.	TRBJ2-5	CASSLTPRGWETQYF	TGTGCCAGCAGTTTAACTCCCAGGGGCTGGGAGACCCAGTACTTC
.	13	TRBV5-1	few	TRBJ1-1	CASSFSGDTEAFF	TGCGCCAGCAGCTTCTCGGGGGATACTGAAGCTTTCTTT
TRBD1	13	TRBV6-5	.	TRBJ1-1	CASRARGYTEAFF	TGTGCCAGCAGGGCCAGGGGGTACACTGAAGCTTTCTTT
TRBD2	17	TRBV6-2/TRBV6-3	.	TRBJ2-4	CASSLTSGGLSKNIQYF	TGTGCCAGCAGTCTCACTAGCGGGGGGCTCTCTAAAAACATTCAGTACTTC
.	13	TRBV30	.	TRBJ1-6	CAWSSNHNSPLHF	TGTGCCTGGAGTAGCAACCATAATTCACCCCTCCACTTT
TRBD1	17	TRBV11-2	.	TRBJ1-4	CASSLGTGVSANEKLFF	TGTGCCAGCAGCCTCGGGACAGGGGTTTCAGCTAATGAAAAACTGTTTTTT
TRBD2	14	TRBV7-6	.	TRBJ2-7	CASSPSGGSYEQYF	TGTGCCAGCAGCCCCAGCGGGGGGAGCTACGAGCAGTACTTC
.	13	TRBV7-2	.	TRBJ1-6	CASSSNINSPLHF	TGTGCCAGCAGCTCTAATATTAATTCACCCCTCCACTTT
TRBD1	14	TRBV27	few	TRBJ2-7	CASRRDRSSYEQYF	TGTGCCAGCAGAAGGGACAGAAGCTCCTACGAGCAGTACTTC
TRBD1	14	TRBV9	.	TRBJ1-2	CASSVGTGERHPTF	TGTGCCAGCAGCGTAGGGACAGGGGAAAGGCACCCCACCTTC
TRBD1	14	TRBV6-5	.	TRBJ1-2	CASSERQGNYGYTF	TGTGCCAGCAGCGAGCGACAGGGGAACTATGGCTACACCTTC
.	16	TRBV2	.	TRBJ1-5	CASSEASPYSNQPQHF	TGTGCCAGCAGTGAAGCGAGCCCTTATAGCAATCAGCCCCAGCATTTT
TRBD1	13	TRBV28	.	TRBJ1-2	CASSFQGAYGYTF	TGTGCCAGCAGTTTCCAGGGGGCCTATGGCTACACCTTC
.	14	TRBV5-1	.	TRBJ1-2	CASSLLNVNYGYTF	TGCGCCAGCAGCTTGCTAAACGTTAACTATGGCTACACCTTC
TRBD2	15	TRBV13	.	TRBJ2-3	CASSFRAGSTDTQYF	TGTGCCAGCAGCTTTCGAGCGGGGAGCACAGATACGCAGTATTTT
.	15	TRBV4-1	.	TRBJ1-5	CASSYQGSGNQPQHF	TGCGCCAGCAGCTACCAGGGGAGCGGTAATCAGCCCCAGCATTTT
TRBD1	15	TRBV19	.	TRBJ2-3	CASAEAGGFSDTQYF	TGTGCCAGTGCGGAGGCAGGGGGCTTTTCAGATACGCAGTATTTT
.	13	TRBV6-2/TRBV6-3	.	TRBJ1-6	CASSRTDNSPLHF	TGTGCCAGCAGTCGGACAGATAATTCACCCCTCCACTTT
.	14	TRBV2	.	TRBJ1-1	CASRPVGGNTEAFF	TGTGCCAGCAGGCCTGTGGGGGGGAACACTGAAGCTTTCTTT
TRBD1	12	TRBV24-1	.	TRBJ2-7	CATEGAAYEQYF	TGTGCCACCGAGGGGGCAGCCTACGAGCAGTACTTC
TRBD1	14	TRBV19	.	TRBJ1-5	CASSWAGGGRPQHF	TGTGCCAGTAGCTGGGCAGGGGGCGGTCGGCCCCAGCATTTT
TRBD1	15	TRBV12-5	.	TRBJ1-4	CASGSGQGTNEKLFF	TGTGCTAGTGGTTCGGGACAGGGAACTAATGAAAAACTGTTTTTT
TRBD1	14	TRBV28	.	TRBJ1-2	CASSSPGTAYGYTF	TGTGCCAGCAGTTCTCCCGGGACAGCCTATGGCTACACCTTC
.	17	TRBV7-9	.	TRBJ1-3	CASSRSLRGSSGNTIYF	TGTGCCAGCAGCCGATCCCTTCGGGGGAGCTCTGGAAACACCATATATTTT
TRBD1	15	TRBV6-1	.	TRBJ2-7	CASSAAGTGYHEQYF	TGTGCCAGCAGTGCAGCCGGGACAGGGTACCACGAGCAGTACTTC
.	13	TRBV24-1	.	TRBJ1-2	CATSDVANYGYTF	TGTGCCACCAGTGACGTAGCTAACTATGGCTACACCTTC
TRBD1	18	TRBV11-2	.	TRBJ1-2	CASSLVIIGQGQRDGYTF	TGTGCCAGCAGCTTAGTTATAATTGGACAGGGGCAAAGGGATGGCTACACCTTC
TRBD1	15	TRBV5-8	.	TRBJ2-7	CASSRRTGRSYEQYF	TGTGCCAGCAGCCGTAGGACAGGGCGGTCCTACGAGCAGTACTTC
.	16	TRBV5-1	few	TRBJ2-2	CASSPGGLAQAGELFF	TGCGCCAGCAGTCCCGGGGGTTTGGCACAAGCCGGGGAGCTGTTTTTT
TRBD1	13	TRBV7-2	.	TRBJ1-2	CASSFQQGDGYTF	TGTGCCAGCAGCTTCCAACAGGGGGATGGCTACACCTTC
.	11	TRBV30	.	TRBJ2-2	CAFSLSGELFF	TGTGCCTTTTCCTTGAGCGGGGAGCTGTTTTTT
.	15	TRBV24-1	.	TRBJ2-3	CATSDVGQVADTQYF	TGTGCCACCAGTGATGTGGGCCAAGTCGCAGATACGCAGTATTTT
.	12	TRBV11-1	few	TRBJ2-7	CASSDRAYEQYF	TGTGCCAGCAGTGACAGAGCCTACGAGCAGTACTTC
.	15	TRBV6-5	.	TRBJ2-2	CASASLVGRTGELFF	TGTGCCAGTGCCTCTCTGGTGGGGCGCACCGGGGAGCTGTTTTTT
.	15	TRBV18	.	TRBJ1-1	CASSPRTVENTEAFF	TGTGCCAGCTCACCAAGGACAGTGGAAAACACTGAAGCTTTCTTT
.	12	TRBV6-6	.	TRBJ2-5	CASSITGETQYF	TGTGCCAGCAGTATTACCGGAGAGACCCAGTACTTC
.	16	TRBV9	.	TRBJ1-4	CASSVASGGLGEKLFF	TGTGCCAGCAGCGTAGCCTCGGGGGGGCTCGGGGAAAAACTGTTTTTT
TRBD1	13	TRBV6-5	once	TRBJ1-1	CASTQGAVTEAFF	TGTGCCAGCACCCAGGGGGCAGTCACTGAAGCTTTCTTT
TRBD1	15	TRBV2	.	TRBJ2-7	CASRTPRTGAYEQYF	TGTGCCAGCAGGACCCCCCGGACAGGGGCCTACGAGCAGTACTTC
.	14	TRBV5-1	.	TRBJ2-3	CASRLTGGTDTQYF	TGCGCCAGCAGACTGACGGGGGGCACAGATACGCAGTATTTT
.	15	TRBV24-1	.	TRBJ1-2	CATSEDGNPRDGYTF	TGTGCCACCAGTGAGGACGGGAATCCAAGAGATGGCTACACCTTC
.	14	TRBV5-1	.	TRBJ2-7	CASSVQGTSYEQYF	TGCGCCAGCAGCGTACAGGGTACGAGCTACGAGCAGTACTTC
.	11	TRBV11-2	.	TRBJ2-5	CASSPDKSQYF	TGTGCCAGCAGCCCCGACAAGTCCCAGTACTTC
.	14	TRBV5-1	.	TRBJ2-3	CASSLLPGTDTQYF	TGCGCCAGCAGCTTGTTACCGGGGACAGATACGCAGTATTTT
.	16	TRBV21-1	.	TRBJ1-1	CASSTKRGRSTAEAFF	TGTGCCAGCAGCACAAAAAGGGGCCGGAGTACCGCTGAAGCTTTCTTT
.	13	TRBV11-3	.	TRBJ2-7	CASSLGQMYEQYF	TGTGCCAGCAGCTTAGGACAGATGTACGAGCAGTACTTC
.	17	TRBV5-6	.	TRBJ1-1	CASSLLTREGMNTEAFF	TGTGCCAGCAGCTTGCTCACTCGCGAGGGAATGAACACTGAAGCTTTCTTT
TRBD2	15	TRBV5-1	.	TRBJ2-5	CASSSSSGVQETQYF	TGCGCCAGCAGCTCCTCGAGCGGGGTCCAAGAGACCCAGTACTTC
.	15	TRBV19	.	TRBJ1-2	CASSWTGGGNYGYTF	TGTGCCAGTAGTTGGACTGGGGGGGGCAACTATGGCTACACCTTC
TRBD1	15	TRBV7-9	.	TRBJ2-7	CASSLLTGGEYEQYF	TGTGCCAGCAGTCTTCTTACAGGGGGCGAGTACGAGCAGTACTTC
.	15	TRBV6-2/TRBV6-3	.	TRBJ2-2	CASSFQVANTGELFF	TGTGCCAGCAGTTTTCAGGTGGCAAACACCGGGGAGCTGTTTTTT
.	16	TRBV4-2	few	TRBJ1-6	CASSQGPGVNNSPLHF	TGTGCCAGCAGCCAAGGGCCAGGCGTGAATAATTCACCCCTCCACTTT